What follows are 9 T cell receptor beta chains derived from one specimen sequenced in a study of blood T cells in healthy people across ages. The second PCR ran about 6 to 12 cycles with a sample-barcoded 5' primer and J-beta primers. Each CDR3 protein is one row after TCRdb ran MiXCR on the 5' RACE reads. The sample holds 1.5 million to 2 million distinct CDR3 sequences, roughly 52% seen once. Sequenced: blood. The origin of the receptors is a woman between 35 and 50 years old in good health.

Details on this clonotype: At one of its ends the junction is not consistent with the germline gene, which may arise from a read error. The J gene is TRBJ2-1, the V gene TRBV6-6; D unclear. The CDR3 runs to 15 residues. Germline V gene data show CDR1 as MNHNY and CDR2 as SVGAGI (reference sequence). The CDR3 is CASSYKGMGFNGQFF. Here the CDR3 DNA reads TGTGCCAGCAGTTATAAGGGAATGGGATTTAATGGGCAGTTCTTC.

This clonotype came up a few times. The CDR3 DNA reads TGTGCCAGCAGCGCGACAAGGGCCAAAAACATTCAGTACTTC. Protein sequence: CASSATRAKNIQYF. The chain links TRBV7-8 to TRBJ2-4; D uncertain. The CDR3 loop spans 14 amino acids. V shed 5 bases and J shed 1 base, with 9 bases lying between them. Germline-derived CDR1 and CDR2 are SGHVS and FQNEAQ.

V gene TRBV6-2 or TRBV6-3 combines with J gene TRBJ2-1; 7 nucleotides align to TRBD1. This CDR3 contains 15 residues. The germline gives CDR1 MNHEY, CDR2 SVGEGT. The J segment lost 10 bases and the V segment lost 4 bases, leaving 13 bases of the junction unmatched. CDR3 in DNA: TGTGCCAGCAGTTCCTCCGGGGACAGATCGGACGAGCAGTTCTTC. It is translated as CASSSSGDRSDEQFF.

This chain connects TRBV15 to TRBJ2-7; maybe TRBD2 (5 bases). The J call may be mistaken, given a closer DNA end match to TRBJ2-5. Germline V gene sequence: CDR1 LNHNV, CDR2 YYDKDF (reference sequence). The CDR3 spans 13 residues. CDR3 loop: CATSKEVLETQYF. DNA of the CDR3: TGTGCCACCAGCAAGGAGGTATTAGAGACCCAGTACTTC.

The rearrangement joins TRBV20-1 to TRBJ2-1; D possibly corresponds to TRBD1 (6 bases). V was cut by 5 bases and J by 0 bases, with 11 bases left in between. Germline-derived CDR1 and CDR2 are DFQATT and SNEGSKA (reference sequence). There are 14 residues in the CDR3. The CDR3 here is CSADRSFSYNEQFF. CDR3 sequence (DNA): TGCAGTGCTGACAGGTCTTTCTCCTACAATGAGCAGTTCTTC.

The chain joins TRBV28 to TRBJ2-4; a possible D gene is TRBD2 (6 bases). V lost 4 bases and J lost 11, with 12 bases in between. The CDR3 runs to 12 residues. CDR1 is MDHEN and CDR2 is SYDVKM in the germline V gene. The CDR3 loop reads CASSSTGVFQYF. The CDR3 DNA reads as TGTGCCAGCAGTTCAACGGGGGTGTTTCAGTACTTC. Together with reference TRBV28 and TRBJ2-4, the CDR3 gives the full variable domain: DVKVTQSSRYLVKRTGEKVFLECVQDMDHENMFWYRQDPGLGLRLIYFSYDVKMKEKGDIPEGYSVSREKKERFSLILESASTNQTSMYLCASSSTGVFQYFGAGTRLSVL.

The table lists this clonotype with a few counts. The V and J genes are TRBV20-1 and TRBJ1-2, with D perhaps TRBD1 (6 bases). The CDR3 spans 19 residues. Germline CDR1 DFQATT, CDR2 SNEGSKA (reference sequence). V was pared by 3 bases and J by 8 bases, with 34 bases between. The CDR3 spells CSASRGLEGSIALEGGYTF. The DNA for the CDR3 is TGCAGTGCTAGCAGGGGACTCGAGGGGTCCATCGCCTTGGAGGGAGGCTACACCTTC.

This clonotype showed up just a few times. The chain recombines TRBV27 with TRBJ2-7, with 8 bases identical to TRBD1. V trimming: 0 bases; J trimming: 7 bases; junction bases outside the gene matches: 5. CDR3 length equals 14 residues. Germline V lookup: CDR1 MNHEY, CDR2 SMNVEV (reference sequence). CDR3 sequence reads: CASSLSQGAWEQYF. CDR3 in DNA: TGTGCCAGCAGTTTATCTCAGGGGGCTTGGGAGCAGTACTTC.

The chain uses TRBV27 and TRBJ1-5, with 10 positions matching TRBD1. The CDR3 spans 17 residues. V shed 5 bases, J shed 9 bases, and the junction held 16 bases outside the gene matches. CDR1 is MNHEY, CDR2 SMNVEV, per germline (reference sequence). The CDR3 nucleotides read TGTGCCAGCAGTGCGCGACAGGGGGCCTGGGCGTCAAGGCCCCAGCATTTT. Translated, it gives CASSARQGAWASRPQHF.